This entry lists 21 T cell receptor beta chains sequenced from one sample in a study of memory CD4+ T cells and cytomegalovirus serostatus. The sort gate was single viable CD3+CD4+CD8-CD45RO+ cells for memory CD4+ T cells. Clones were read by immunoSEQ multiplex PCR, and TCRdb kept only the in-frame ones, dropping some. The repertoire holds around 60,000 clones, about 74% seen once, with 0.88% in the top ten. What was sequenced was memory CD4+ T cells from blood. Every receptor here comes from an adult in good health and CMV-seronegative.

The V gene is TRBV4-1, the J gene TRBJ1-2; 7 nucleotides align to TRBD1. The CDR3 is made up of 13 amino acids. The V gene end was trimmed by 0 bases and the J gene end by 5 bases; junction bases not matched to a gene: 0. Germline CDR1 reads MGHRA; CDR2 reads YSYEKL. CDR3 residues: CASSQEQGYGYTF. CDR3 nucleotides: TGCGCCAGCAGCCAAGAACAGGGGTATGGCTACACCTTC.

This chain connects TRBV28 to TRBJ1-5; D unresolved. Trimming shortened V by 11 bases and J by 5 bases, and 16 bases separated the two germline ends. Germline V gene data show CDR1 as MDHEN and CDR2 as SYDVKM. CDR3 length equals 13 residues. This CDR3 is CAHRSSRYQPQHF. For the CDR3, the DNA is TGTGCCCATAGGTCCTCCCGGTATCAGCCCCAGCATTTT. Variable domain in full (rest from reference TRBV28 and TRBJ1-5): DVKVTQSSRYLVKRTGEKVFLECVQDMDHENMFWYRQDPGLGLRLIYFSYDVKMKEKGDIPEGYSVSREKKERFSLILESASTNQTSMYLCAHRSSRYQPQHFGDGTRLSIL.

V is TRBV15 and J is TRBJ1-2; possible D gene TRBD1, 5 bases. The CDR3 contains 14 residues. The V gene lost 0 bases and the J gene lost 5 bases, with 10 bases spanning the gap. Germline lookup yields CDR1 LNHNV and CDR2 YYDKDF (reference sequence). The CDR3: CATSRDQTDYGYTF. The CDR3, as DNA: TGTGCCACCAGCAGAGATCAGACAGATTATGGCTACACCTTC.

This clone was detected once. The CDR3, as DNA: TGTGCCAGCAGTTTATCCGGTCAGCCCAAACTGTTTTTT. Amino acids: CASSLSGQPKLFF. The rearrangement uses TRBV27 and TRBJ1-4; D is unresolved. The CDR3 totals 13 residues. Germline V CDR1 and CDR2: MNHEY, SMNVEV (reference sequence). V lost 0 bases and J lost 11, with 10 bases in between. The complete variable domain, with remaining parts taken from reference TRBV27 and TRBJ1-4, reads EAQVTQNPRYLITVTGKKLTVTCSQNMNHEYMSWYRQDPGLGLRQIYYSMNVEVTDKGDVPEGYKVSRKEKRNFPLILESPSPNQTSLYFCASSLSGQPKLFFGSGTQLSVL.

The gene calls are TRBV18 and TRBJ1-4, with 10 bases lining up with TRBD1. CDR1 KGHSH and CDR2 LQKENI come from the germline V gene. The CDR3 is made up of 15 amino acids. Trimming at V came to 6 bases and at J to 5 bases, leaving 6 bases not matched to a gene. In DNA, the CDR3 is TGTGCCAGCTCGGGACAGGGGTGGAGAAATGAAAAACTGTTTTTT. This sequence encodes CASSGQGWRNEKLFF.

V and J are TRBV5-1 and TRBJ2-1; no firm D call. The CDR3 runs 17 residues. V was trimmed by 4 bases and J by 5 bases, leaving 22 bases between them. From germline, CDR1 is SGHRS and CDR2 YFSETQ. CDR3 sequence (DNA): TGCGCCAGCAGCCCAAGTACCAGAACGGTTGGGCACAATGAGCAGTTCTTC. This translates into CASSPSTRTVGHNEQFF.

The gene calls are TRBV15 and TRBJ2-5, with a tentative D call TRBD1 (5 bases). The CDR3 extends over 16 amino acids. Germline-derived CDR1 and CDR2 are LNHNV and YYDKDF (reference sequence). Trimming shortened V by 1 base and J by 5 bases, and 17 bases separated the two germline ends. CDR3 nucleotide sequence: TGTGCCACCAGCAGAGGATCAGTAGGGGAACAGGAGACCCAGTACTTC. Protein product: CATSRGSVGEQETQYF.

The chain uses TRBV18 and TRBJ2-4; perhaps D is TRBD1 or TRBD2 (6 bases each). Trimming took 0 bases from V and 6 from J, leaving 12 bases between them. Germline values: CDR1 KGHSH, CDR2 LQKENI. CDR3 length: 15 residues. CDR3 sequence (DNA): TGTGCCAGCTCACCACCGTTGGAGGGGGTAAACATTCAGTACTTC. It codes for CASSPPLEGVNIQYF.

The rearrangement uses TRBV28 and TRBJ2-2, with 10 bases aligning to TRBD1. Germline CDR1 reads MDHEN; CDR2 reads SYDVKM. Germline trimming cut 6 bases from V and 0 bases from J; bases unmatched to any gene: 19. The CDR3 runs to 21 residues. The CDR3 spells CASRSLSRTGGTPSNTGELFF. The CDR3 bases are TGTGCCAGCAGGTCCCTTTCTCGGACAGGGGGGACCCCGTCGAACACCGGGGAGCTGTTTTTT.

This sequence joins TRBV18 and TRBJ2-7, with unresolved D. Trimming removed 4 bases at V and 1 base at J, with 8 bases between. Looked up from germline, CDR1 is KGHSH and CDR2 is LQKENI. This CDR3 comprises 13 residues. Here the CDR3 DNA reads TGTGCCAGCTCACGTGATGCTTCCTACGAGCAGTACTTC. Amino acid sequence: CASSRDASYEQYF.

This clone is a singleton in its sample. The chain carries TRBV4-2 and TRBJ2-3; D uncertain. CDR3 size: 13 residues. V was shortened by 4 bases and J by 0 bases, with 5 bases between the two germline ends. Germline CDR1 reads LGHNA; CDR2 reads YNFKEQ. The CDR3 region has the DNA TGTGCCAGCAGCCCCGGAAGCACAGATACGCAGTATTTT. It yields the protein CASSPGSTDTQYF.

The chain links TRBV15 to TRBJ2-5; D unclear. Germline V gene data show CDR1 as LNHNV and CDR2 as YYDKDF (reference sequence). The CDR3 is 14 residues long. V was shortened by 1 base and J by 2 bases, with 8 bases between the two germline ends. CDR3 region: CATSRGDPQETQYF. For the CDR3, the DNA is TGTGCCACCAGCAGAGGCGATCCTCAAGAGACCCAGTACTTC.

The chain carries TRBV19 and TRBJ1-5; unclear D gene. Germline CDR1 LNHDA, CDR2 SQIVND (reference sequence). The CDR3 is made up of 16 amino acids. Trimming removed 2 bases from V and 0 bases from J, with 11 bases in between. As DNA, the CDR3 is TGTGCCAGTAGTATACGTACCGGGATTAGCAATCAGCCCCAGCATTTT. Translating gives CASSIRTGISNQPQHF.

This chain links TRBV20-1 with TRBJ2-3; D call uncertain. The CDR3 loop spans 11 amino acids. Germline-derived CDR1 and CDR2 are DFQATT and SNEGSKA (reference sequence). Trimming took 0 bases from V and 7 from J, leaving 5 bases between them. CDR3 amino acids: CSARDQHTQYF. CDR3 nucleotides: TGCAGTGCTAGAGATCAACATACGCAGTATTTT.

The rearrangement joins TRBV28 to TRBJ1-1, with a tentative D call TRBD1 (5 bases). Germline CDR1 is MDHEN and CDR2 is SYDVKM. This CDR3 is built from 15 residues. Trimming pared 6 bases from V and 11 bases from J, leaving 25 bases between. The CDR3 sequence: CASRSINTGTLGAFF. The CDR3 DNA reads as TGTGCCAGCAGGTCCATTAACACCGGGACGTTGGGTGCTTTCTTT.

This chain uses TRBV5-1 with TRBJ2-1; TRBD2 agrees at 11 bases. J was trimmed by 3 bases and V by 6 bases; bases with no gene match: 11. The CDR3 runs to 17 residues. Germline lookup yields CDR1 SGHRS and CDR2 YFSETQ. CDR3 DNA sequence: TGCGCCAGCACGTACTTAGCGGGGGGGTCGGTCTACAATGAGCAGTTCTTC. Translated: CASTYLAGGSVYNEQFF. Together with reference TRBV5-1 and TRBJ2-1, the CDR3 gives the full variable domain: KAGVTQTPRYLIKTRGQQVTLSCSPISGHRSVSWYQQTPGQGLQFLFEYFSETQRNKGNFPGRFSGRQFSNSRSEMNVSTLELGDSALYLCASTYLAGGSVYNEQFFGPGTRLTVL.

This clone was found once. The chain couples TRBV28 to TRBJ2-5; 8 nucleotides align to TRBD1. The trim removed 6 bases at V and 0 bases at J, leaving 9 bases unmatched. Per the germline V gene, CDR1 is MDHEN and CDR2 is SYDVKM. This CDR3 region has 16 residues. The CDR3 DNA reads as TGTGCCAGCAGGAACCGGACAGGGCGGTACCAAGAGACCCAGTACTTC. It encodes CASRNRTGRYQETQYF. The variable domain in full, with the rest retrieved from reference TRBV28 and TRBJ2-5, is DVKVTQSSRYLVKRTGEKVFLECVQDMDHENMFWYRQDPGLGLRLIYFSYDVKMKEKGDIPEGYSVSREKKERFSLILESASTNQTSMYLCASRNRTGRYQETQYFGPGTRLLVL.

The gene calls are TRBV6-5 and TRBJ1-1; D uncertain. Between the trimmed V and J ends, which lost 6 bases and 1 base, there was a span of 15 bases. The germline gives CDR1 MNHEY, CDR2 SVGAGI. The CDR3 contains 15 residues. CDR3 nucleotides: TGTGCCAGCAGGACCCACGGGGTCGGGAACACTGAAGCTTTCTTT. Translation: CASRTHGVGNTEAFF.

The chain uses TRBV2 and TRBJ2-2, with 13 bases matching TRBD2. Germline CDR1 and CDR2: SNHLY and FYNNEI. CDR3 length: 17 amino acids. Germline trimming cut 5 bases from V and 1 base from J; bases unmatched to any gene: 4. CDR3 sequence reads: CASSWTSGGRNTGELFF. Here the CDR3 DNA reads TGTGCCAGCAGTTGGACTAGCGGGGGCCGGAACACCGGGGAGCTGTTTTTT.

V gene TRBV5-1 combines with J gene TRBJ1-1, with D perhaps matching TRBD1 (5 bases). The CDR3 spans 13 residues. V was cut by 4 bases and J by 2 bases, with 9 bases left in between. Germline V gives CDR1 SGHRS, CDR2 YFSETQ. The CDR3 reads CASSGDVNTEAFF. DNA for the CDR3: TGCGCCAGCAGCGGGGACGTTAACACTGAAGCTTTCTTT.

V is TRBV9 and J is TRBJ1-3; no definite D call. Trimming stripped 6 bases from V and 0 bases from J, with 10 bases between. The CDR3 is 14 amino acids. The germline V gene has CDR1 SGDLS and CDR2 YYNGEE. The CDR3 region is CASKGPYSGNTIYF. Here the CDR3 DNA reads TGTGCCAGCAAAGGCCCGTACTCTGGAAACACCATATATTTT.